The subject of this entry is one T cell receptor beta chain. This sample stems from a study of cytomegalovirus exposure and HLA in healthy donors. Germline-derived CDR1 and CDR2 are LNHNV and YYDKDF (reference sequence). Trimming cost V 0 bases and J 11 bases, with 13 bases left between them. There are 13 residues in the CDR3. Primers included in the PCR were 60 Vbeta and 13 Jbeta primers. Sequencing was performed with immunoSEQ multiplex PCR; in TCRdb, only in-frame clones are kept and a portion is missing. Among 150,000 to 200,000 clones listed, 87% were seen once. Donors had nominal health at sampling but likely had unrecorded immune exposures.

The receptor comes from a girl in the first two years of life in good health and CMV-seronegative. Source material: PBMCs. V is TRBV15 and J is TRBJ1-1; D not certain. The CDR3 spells CATSRDLTGMAFF. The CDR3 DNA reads TGTGCCACCAGCAGAGATCTGACGGGGATGGCTTTCTTT.